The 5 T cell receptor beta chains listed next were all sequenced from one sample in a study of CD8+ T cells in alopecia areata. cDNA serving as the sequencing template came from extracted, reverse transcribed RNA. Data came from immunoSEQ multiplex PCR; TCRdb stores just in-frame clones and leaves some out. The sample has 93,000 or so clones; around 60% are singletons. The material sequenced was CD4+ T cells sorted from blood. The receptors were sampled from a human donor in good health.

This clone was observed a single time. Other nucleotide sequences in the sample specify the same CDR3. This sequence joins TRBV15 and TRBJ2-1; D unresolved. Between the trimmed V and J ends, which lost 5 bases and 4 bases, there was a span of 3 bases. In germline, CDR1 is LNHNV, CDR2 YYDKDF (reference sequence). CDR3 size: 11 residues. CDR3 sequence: CATSGYNEQFF. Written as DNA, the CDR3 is TGTGCCACCAGCGGGTACAATGAGCAGTTCTTC.

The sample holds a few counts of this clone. CDR3 residues: CVSRGSTDTQYF. The CDR3 DNA reads as TGCGTGAGCCGGGGTAGCACAGATACGCAGTATTTT. The chain combines TRBV29-1 with TRBJ2-3; possibly TRBD2 for D (5 bases). The CDR3 has 12 residues. Germline assignment: CDR1 SQVTM and CDR2 ANQGSEA.

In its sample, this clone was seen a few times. CDR3 nucleotide sequence: TGTGCCAGCAGTATACAAGCGAACACTGAAGCTTTCTTT. The encoded protein is CASSIQANTEAFF. The rearrangement uses TRBV11-2 and TRBJ1-1; D is uncertain. With 6 bases removed from V and 1 base from J, the gap between germline ends came to 9 bases. The CDR3 has 13 residues. CDR1 SGHAT and CDR2 FQNNGV come from the germline V gene.

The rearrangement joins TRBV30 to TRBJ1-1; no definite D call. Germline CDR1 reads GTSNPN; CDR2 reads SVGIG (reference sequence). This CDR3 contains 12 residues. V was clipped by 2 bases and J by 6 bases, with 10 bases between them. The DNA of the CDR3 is TGTGCCTGGAGTAACGGTGGGGCTGAAGCTTTCTTT. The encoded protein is CAWSNGGAEAFF.

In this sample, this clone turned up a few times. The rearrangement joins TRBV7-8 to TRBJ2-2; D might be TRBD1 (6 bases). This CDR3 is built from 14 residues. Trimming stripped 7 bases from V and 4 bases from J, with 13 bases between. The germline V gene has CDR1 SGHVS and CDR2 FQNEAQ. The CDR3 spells CASTGTNPTGELFF. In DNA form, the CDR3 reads TGTGCCAGCACCGGGACAAATCCCACCGGGGAGCTGTTTTTT.